The source of this T cell receptor (beta chain) is a study of cytomegalovirus exposure and HLA in healthy donors. Study-level background: Findings of an earlier analysis included roughly 110 million unique TCR beta sequences from 200 million or so T cells. HLA-typed donors contributed around 88 million unique TCRs, which were held in an early data release.

J was trimmed by 0 bases and V by 4 bases; bases with no gene match: 6. Germline CDR1 and CDR2: SGHRS and YFSETQ. The CDR3 runs to 16 residues. This clone has a single count. In the PCR, 60 Vbeta and 13 Jbeta primers were used. Clones were read by immunoSEQ multiplex PCR, and TCRdb kept only the in-frame ones, dropping some. The table records roughly 190,000 clones, 85% to 90% of them present only once. Material: PBMCs. The TCR originated in a woman aged 18-29 years in good health and CMV-seronegative. The V and J genes are TRBV5-1 and TRBJ1-5, with 8 bases aligning to TRBD1. For the CDR3, the DNA is TGCGCCAGCAGCCCGGGACAGGACGTTAGCAATCAGCCCCAGCATTTT. This codes for CASSPGQDVSNQPQHF. The full variable domain, completed using reference TRBV5-1 and TRBJ1-5, is KAGVTQTPRYLIKTRGQQVTLSCSPISGHRSVSWYQQTPGQGLQFLFEYFSETQRNKGNFPGRFSGRQFSNSRSEMNVSTLELGDSALYLCASSPGQDVSNQPQHFGDGTRLSIL.